This T cell receptor beta chain appears in the sequencing data of a study of somatic mutations in cytotoxic T cells in rheumatoid arthritis (dated by TCRdb to about 2017). Regarding the research as a whole: Right after diagnosis and prior to the start of any treatment, 30 to 35 ml EDTA of peripheral blood was drawn from patients. Sorted V beta1+ cells also underwent TCRB sequencing, and some V beta antibody-stained T-cell populations were flow-sorted at nearly 100% purity on a FACSAria II or Sony SH800. Whether expanded CD8+ T-cell clones in untreated, newly diagnosed rheumatoid arthritis carry somatic mutations was the study question, and clonality was characterized with TCRB deep sequencing. TCRB deep sequencing was performed for about 70 rheumatoid arthritis patients and approximately 20 healthy controls. The median ages of the patient and control groups were essentially identical.

Details on this clone: Its antigen remains unidentified. Per-base qualities were not stored, and no clone one base away is much larger.

CD4+ and CD8+ cells were isolated by positive magnetic bead selection on an AutoMACS, and purity was checked by flow cytometry. Initial screening for clonal expansions relied on flow cytometry with a TCR V beta antibody panel, after which sorted CD8+ fractions underwent TCRB deep sequencing for characterization. Ficoll-Paque PLUS density gradient separation was used to isolate peripheral blood mononuclear cells. Using Nucleospin Tissue or Tissue XS kits, DNA was extracted from CD4-enriched, CD8-enriched or PBMC samples, with quantification by a Qubit 2.0 fluorometer. What the research found in general, with its limitations: CD8+ T-cell clonality did not differ significantly between rheumatoid arthritis patients and age-matched healthy controls. The antigen targets of the expanded CD8+ clones were unknown, and absence from virus-specific databases did not rule out viral specificity. An increase of CD8+ clonality with age was seen in patients (Spearman r ~ 0.45) but not in healthy controls. The largest CD8+ clone made up more than 20% of CD8+ cells in about an eighth of the 65 patients, and blood and synovial fluid shared several identical CD8+ TCRB sequences. The slight underrepresentation of TRBV07 in patients was not corrected for multiple comparisons.

From the cysteine through the phenylalanine, the CDR3 covers 15 amino acids. Here the CDR3 DNA is all that survives: 45 bases in frame from base 1. CDR1 and CDR2 are read off the germline V gene as MNHEY and SVGAGI. Trimming costs V 2 bases and J 0 bases, and their ends lie 8 bases apart. The immunoSEQ assay was applied to genomic DNA for TCRB CDR3 sequencing. The authors processed their data as follows. Patient CD8+ clones larger than 1% were compared against published virus-specific TCRB sequences, and only a few matched. Nothing other than productive TCRB rearrangements was included in the analyses. Defining a clone by its unique TCRB CDR3 sequence, the study calculated clonality as a productive clonality index derived from Shannon entropy. Repertoire overlap for a pair of samples was computed from each clone's template counts relative to total templates per sample. Flow cytometry-measured V-gene usage correlated with V-gene usage from TCRB sequencing, with a Spearman r of 0.61. The immuneACCESS repertoire file appears here via TCRdb, limited to in-frame rearrangements. These files lack a portion of the clones; in checked studies, under half of the deficit traces to unresolved V genes, and the cause of the others is not known. The V and J calls and clone size were taken over from that table, and D and trimming were inferred from the DNA. For this sample the table gives approximately 4,200 clones, of which nearly 90% were detected only once. The ten largest clones add up to roughly 31% of the sample.

Recombination linked TRBV6-5 to TRBJ1-3, with the D gene call left open. The receptor was derived from a woman in her sixties or seventies with rheumatoid arthritis. The sample was CD8+ T cells sorted from blood. The CDR3 loop reads CASSYGRDSGNTIYF. DNA sequence: TGTGCCAGCAGTTACGGGAGAGACTCTGGAAACACCATATATTTT.